These T cell receptor beta chains were read from a single sample in a study of STAT3 mutations in large granular lymphocyte leukemia. Here immunoSEQ multiplex PCR was the method, and the copy in TCRdb shows in-frame clones only, minus some. The top ten clones hold 0.35% to 0.5% of a sample with some 37,000 clones, nearly 90% of them seen once. Sequenced material: PBMCs. These receptors were obtained from a human donor with T large granular lymphocyte leukemia. Some clones in this sample may be carry-over from other donors' samples. CDR3s include the opening cysteine and the closing phenylalanine or tryptophan. A D gene is named only where the DNA matches it firmly. The size of a clone is reported for some rows only, either as once, few or many, or as a class for expanded clones.

d_gene,abundance,j_gene,v_gene,CDR3nt,CDR3aa
TRBD2,NA,TRBJ2-2,TRBV27,TGTGCCAGCAGTAATCTCCAGCGGGGGAAGGACGGGGAGCTGTTTTTT,CASSNLQRGKDGELFF
NA,NA,TRBJ2-7,TRBV10-3,TGTGCCATCAGTGAGGAGGGGAAAGGCTACGAGCAGTACTTC,CAISEEGKGYEQYF
NA,once,TRBJ2-4,TRBV5-5,TGTGCCAGCAGCCCCGGCGGGACAGCAGAAACCATTCAGTACTTC,CASSPGGTAETIQYF
NA,NA,TRBJ2-3,TRBV6-5,TGTGCCAGCAGTTACTCGGCTAGAACGGATACGCAGTATTTT,CASSYSARTDTQYF
NA,NA,TRBJ2-6,TRBV5-1,TGCGCCAGCAGCTTGGAAGTGGCAACTGGGGCCAACGTCCTGACTTTC,CASSLEVATGANVLTF
NA,NA,TRBJ1-4,TRBV18,TGTGCCAGCTCCCCTGTCAGCTCCCCAACTAATGAAAAACTGTTTTTT,CASSPVSSPTNEKLFF
NA,NA,TRBJ2-5,TRBV10-1,TGCGCCAGCAGTGTACACACCGAAGAGACCCAGTACTTC,CASSVHTEETQYF
NA,NA,TRBJ1-2,TRBV11-2,TGTGCCAGCAGCACCTCAGGACAGCGCTATGGCTACACCTTC,CASSTSGQRYGYTF
NA,NA,TRBJ2-7,TRBV5-4,TGTGCCAGCAGCTTGGAGTTAGGGGGGGTACACTACGAGCAGTACTTC,CASSLELGGVHYEQYF
NA,NA,TRBJ1-1,TRBV6-5,TGTGCCAGCAGTTACTCTGGGAAGACTGAAGCTTTCTTT,CASSYSGKTEAFF
NA,NA,TRBJ1-2,TRBV25-1,TGTGCCAGCAGTGAACCGTGGCAGGCCGGGGGCTACACCTTC,CASSEPWQAGGYTF
TRBD1,NA,TRBJ2-7,TRBV7-2,TGTGCCAGCAGCCCCACTCCGGGACAGCGCTACGAGCAGTACTTC,CASSPTPGQRYEQYF
TRBD1,NA,TRBJ1-2,TRBV29-1,TGCAGCGCCGCCGGGACAGGGTCGATAGACTACACCTTC,CSAAGTGSIDYTF
TRBD1,NA,TRBJ2-2,TRBV19,TGTGCCAGTACCGACTGGGACAGGGGAGCCACCGGGGAGCTGTTTTTT,CASTDWDRGATGELFF
TRBD1,once,TRBJ1-5,TRBV7-9,TGTGCCAGCAGCCCCACAACGGGACAGCTAAATCAGCCCCAGCATTTT,CASSPTTGQLNQPQHF
TRBD1,NA,TRBJ1-4,TRBV29-1,TGCAGCGTTCACCTCGGGACAGGGCTCGAAAAACTGTTTTTT,CSVHLGTGLEKLFF
NA,NA,TRBJ1-6,TRBV6-5,TGTGCCAGCAGTTCCCAGCCGGCCTCACCCCTCCACTTT,CASSSQPASPLHF
TRBD1,NA,TRBJ2-2,TRBV9,TGTGCCAGCAGCGTAGAGGGGGCCACCGGGGAGCTGTTTTTT,CASSVEGATGELFF
NA,NA,TRBJ1-1,TRBV29-1,TGCAGCGTTGGGGGGAGTACTGAAGCTTTCTTT,CSVGGSTEAFF
NA,NA,TRBJ1-5,TRBV28,TGTGCCAGCAGTCTGGCAGGAGGGGCTGGACAGCCCCAGCATTTT,CASSLAGGAGQPQHF
NA,NA,TRBJ1-6,TRBV11-3,TGTGCCAGCAGCTTAGATCGAAGGAATTCACCCCTCCACTTT,CASSLDRRNSPLHF
NA,once,TRBJ1-5,TRBV4-1,TGCGCCAGCAGCCAGGGGGCAGGCAATCAGCCCCAGCATTTT,CASSQGAGNQPQHF
NA,NA,TRBJ2-7,TRBV6-6,TGTGCCAGCAGACTCGACAAGGCCACCAACTACGAGCAGTACTTC,CASRLDKATNYEQYF
TRBD1,NA,TRBJ2-1,TRBV29-1,TGCAGCGTAAATCCACAGGGGGGAAATTACAATGAGCAGTTCTTC,CSVNPQGGNYNEQFF
NA,NA,TRBJ1-2,TRBV5-1,TGCGCCAGCAGCTTGTCGGGGGGACGGGATGGCTACACCTTC,CASSLSGGRDGYTF
NA,few,TRBJ1-2,TRBV5-1,TGCGCCAGCAGCAGTCAGAACTATGGCTACACCTTC,CASSSQNYGYTF
NA,NA,TRBJ1-1,TRBV29-1,TGCAGCGCCGTTCCGAACACTGAAGCTTTCTTT,CSAVPNTEAFF
NA,few,TRBJ1-1,TRBV6-5,TGTGCCAGCAGACTCAAGGGGGGTCTGAACACTGAAGCTTTCTTT,CASRLKGGLNTEAFF
NA,NA,TRBJ1-2,TRBV5-5,TGTGCCAGCAGCCCCAGGGGTCCGGGCTCCACTAACTATGGCTACACCTTC,CASSPRGPGSTNYGYTF
NA,NA,TRBJ1-3,TRBV15,TGTGCCACCAGCAGAAAAATAAAAACATCGGGGTACCAAAACACCATATATTTT,CATSRKIKTSGYQNTIYF
NA,NA,TRBJ2-3,TRBV10-3,TGTGCCATCGGGTCTAGCACAGATACGCAGTATTTT,CAIGSSTDTQYF
TRBD2,NA,TRBJ2-5,TRBV7-2,TGTGCCAGCAGCCCAGAGTTACTAGCGGAGACCCAGTACTTC,CASSPELLAETQYF
NA,once,TRBJ1-5,TRBV2,TGTGCCAGCAGTGAATCTGTTGATCAGCCCCAGCATTTT,CASSESVDQPQHF
TRBD1,NA,TRBJ2-2,TRBV29-1,TGCAGCGTTAAGGGACAGGGGAAAAACGGGGAGCTGTTTTTT,CSVKGQGKNGELFF
NA,NA,TRBJ2-7,TRBV30,TGTGCCTGGAGTGTATCCAGGGGTCAGTACGAGCAGTACTTC,CAWSVSRGQYEQYF
TRBD1,NA,TRBJ1-2,TRBV5-4,TGTGCCAGCAGCCGCAGACAGGGGGGTGGCTACACCTTC,CASSRRQGGGYTF
NA,once,TRBJ2-4,TRBV5-6,TGTGCCAGCAGCTTGGGGGGTCTAGCCAAAAACATTCAGTACTTC,CASSLGGLAKNIQYF
NA,NA,TRBJ2-5,TRBV4-1,TGCGCCAGCAGCCTATGGCATGTTGAGACCCAGTACTTC,CASSLWHVETQYF
NA,NA,TRBJ2-3,TRBV5-6,TGTGCCAGCAGCAAAGCAGGGACCGATACGCAGTATTTT,CASSKAGTDTQYF
NA,NA,TRBJ2-3,TRBV10-3,TGTGCCATCAGGGTGGGAGGGGGCGAGGGTACGCAGTATTTT,CAIRVGGGEGTQYF
NA,NA,TRBJ2-7,TRBV5-1,TGCGCCAGCAGCTTGACGGGGAGCTCCTACGAGCAGTACTTC,CASSLTGSSYEQYF
NA,NA,TRBJ2-7,TRBV18,TGTGCCAGCTCACAGCCGGGACGCAACTACGAGCAGTACTTC,CASSQPGRNYEQYF
NA,NA,TRBJ2-1,TRBV7-9,TGTGCCAGCAGCCGAATGCACATGGGTTACAATGAGCAGTTCTTC,CASSRMHMGYNEQFF
NA,NA,TRBJ1-4,TRBV2,TGTGCCAGCATCCCATTCCGGGGTACAACTAATGAAAAACTGTTTTTT,CASIPFRGTTNEKLFF
NA,NA,TRBJ2-6,TRBV28,TGTGCCAGCAGTTCCCCCGCTGTCGGGGCCAACGTCCTGACTTTC,CASSSPAVGANVLTF
NA,NA,TRBJ2-6,TRBV7-2,TGTGCCAGCAGCCCCGGGAACGCTGGGGCCAACGTCCTGACTTTC,CASSPGNAGANVLTF
NA,NA,TRBJ1-1,TRBV7-2,TGTGCCAGCAGCTACACCGTACGGGACACTGAAGCTTTCTTT,CASSYTVRDTEAFF
NA,NA,TRBJ2-2,TRBV6-5,TGTGCCAGCAACTTGGGGGGGAACACCGGGGAGCTGTTTTTT,CASNLGGNTGELFF
NA,NA,TRBJ2-5,TRBV5-1,TGCGCCAGCTCAGCAGGTCAAGAGACCCAGTACTTC,CASSAGQETQYF
NA,once,TRBJ2-1,TRBV29-1,TGCAGCGTTCTATCCGTGTCCGTCTACAATGAGCAGTTCTTC,CSVLSVSVYNEQFF
TRBD1,NA,TRBJ1-1,TRBV29-1,TGCAGCGTGTCTCCAGGGGGGACGGAGACTGAAGCTTTCTTT,CSVSPGGTETEAFF
TRBD1,NA,TRBJ1-6,TRBV7-2,TGTGCCAGCAGCTTAACCTCGCGGACAGGTGGACCCCTCCACTTT,CASSLTSRTGGPLHF
TRBD2,NA,TRBJ2-1,TRBV4-2,TGTGCCAGCAGCCGTTCTAGCGGGGTCAGCAATGAGCAGTTCTTC,CASSRSSGVSNEQFF
NA,NA,TRBJ2-7,TRBV7-9,TGTGCCAGCAGCTTAGGAACCTACGAGCAGTACTTC,CASSLGTYEQYF